This TCR beta chain stems from a study of early T cells in non-severe SARS-CoV-2 infection. Study-level background: RNA in bulk from unsorted whole blood was sequenced, and chains were unpaired.

Molecules of cDNA were individually given unique molecular identifiers that were attached to them. TCRdb called the 5' RACE reads again in MiXCR, with one record for every CDR3 protein. The repertoire consists of around 37,000 distinct CDR3 sequences, with about 9.9% occurring once and the leading ten covering roughly 13%. This clonotype was found many times. V was clipped by 4 bases and J by 6 bases; unmatched bases: 3. CDR1 SGHTA and CDR2 FQGTGA come from the germline V gene. CDR3 length: 14 residues. Source material: whole blood. V and J are TRBV7-3 and TRBJ2-3; the match to TRBD1 covers 11 bases. The receptor was isolated from an adult who was a healthcare worker with PCR-confirmed SARS-CoV-2 infection or an uninfected control (not recorded which). The CDR3 protein is CASSWGQGDDTQYF. The CDR3 coding sequence is TGTGCCAGCAGCTGGGGACAGGGGGACGATACGCAGTATTTT.